Listed below are T cell receptor beta chains from one sample, sequenced in a study of T cells expressing NK-cell markers. Reanalyzing the 5' RACE reads, TCRdb keeps one entry per CDR3 protein, without DNA. The sample includes over 100,000 distinct CDR3 sequences. The sample consisted of blood T cells: a sorted CD56 or NKG2C T cell subset, CD4+ or CD8+ T cells, or bulk PBMC T cells (not recorded which). The source of these receptors is a woman between 18 and 69 years old in good health. Both conserved end residues are part of each CDR3. The order of the fields is CDR3 protein, J gene, V gene.

CDR3aa: CASSSTSRETQYF
j_gene: TRBJ2-5
v_gene: TRBV12-3/TRBV12-4

CDR3aa: CASSPWGVLSSGNTIYF
j_gene: TRBJ1-3
v_gene: TRBV9

CDR3aa: CASSLDAATGTYEQYF
j_gene: TRBJ2-7
v_gene: TRBV5-8

CDR3aa: CASGWTEDEQYF
j_gene: TRBJ2-7
v_gene: TRBV7-9

CDR3aa: CASSLSRGDGLHEQYF
j_gene: TRBJ2-7
v_gene: TRBV27

CDR3aa: CSVPRDTRGPSGANVLTF
j_gene: TRBJ2-6
v_gene: TRBV29-1

CDR3aa: CASGGWGRGDEQFF
j_gene: TRBJ2-1
v_gene: TRBV6-1

CDR3aa: CASSQDGRGQFF
j_gene: TRBJ2-1
v_gene: TRBV4-1

CDR3aa: CSARTSGTYNEQFF
j_gene: TRBJ2-1
v_gene: TRBV20-1

CDR3aa: CASSPTPPEGRQFF
j_gene: TRBJ2-1
v_gene: TRBV18

CDR3aa: CASSLQGQGIWEQFF
j_gene: TRBJ2-1
v_gene: TRBV5-4

CDR3aa: CASSLQGINEKLFF
j_gene: TRBJ1-4
v_gene: TRBV5-1

CDR3aa: CASSGGSTGELFF
j_gene: TRBJ2-2
v_gene: TRBV6-4

CDR3aa: CATSRVASWDTQYF
j_gene: TRBJ2-3
v_gene: TRBV15

CDR3aa: CASSSTTLQISYEQYF
j_gene: TRBJ2-7
v_gene: TRBV19

CDR3aa: CASSWRGFYNEQFF
j_gene: TRBJ2-1
v_gene: TRBV28

CDR3aa: CASSITGLNTEAFF
j_gene: TRBJ1-1
v_gene: TRBV19

CDR3aa: CASSPQVSGSKNIQYF
j_gene: TRBJ2-4
v_gene: TRBV12-3/TRBV12-4

CDR3aa: CSVAWDRGYEQYF
j_gene: TRBJ2-7
v_gene: TRBV29-1

CDR3aa: CASSLDSGSSYGYTF
j_gene: TRBJ1-2
v_gene: TRBV7-6

CDR3aa: CASSFTGNLYTGELFF
j_gene: TRBJ2-2
v_gene: TRBV7-9

CDR3aa: CASSSIRSDRGRGKNTEAFF
j_gene: TRBJ1-1
v_gene: TRBV7-9

CDR3aa: CASSASGGAWGYTF
j_gene: TRBJ1-2
v_gene: TRBV9

CDR3aa: CSARRAFEETQYF
j_gene: TRBJ2-5
v_gene: TRBV20-1

CDR3aa: CASSIGQGNEQYF
j_gene: TRBJ2-7
v_gene: TRBV19

CDR3aa: CASSQEGDTEAFF
j_gene: TRBJ1-1
v_gene: TRBV4-3

CDR3aa: CARRRPSGSYTDTQYF
j_gene: TRBJ2-3
v_gene: TRBV5-3

CDR3aa: CASSTGAYEQYF
j_gene: TRBJ2-7
v_gene: TRBV12-3/TRBV12-4

CDR3aa: CASSPGQGGQPQHF
j_gene: TRBJ1-5
v_gene: TRBV4-2

CDR3aa: CASSQDRSSYNSPLHF
j_gene: TRBJ1-6
v_gene: TRBV4-3

CDR3aa: CASSLMDLNTEAFF
j_gene: TRBJ1-1
v_gene: TRBV7-9

CDR3aa: CASTPPASDTQYF
j_gene: TRBJ2-3
v_gene: TRBV12-3/TRBV12-4

CDR3aa: CASSQSGTGHYEQYF
j_gene: TRBJ2-7
v_gene: TRBV14

CDR3aa: CASSQGRGNTEAFF
j_gene: TRBJ1-1
v_gene: TRBV4-3

CDR3aa: CASSYSRELGAPLHF
j_gene: TRBJ1-6
v_gene: TRBV6-5

CDR3aa: CASSLVGDYGYTF
j_gene: TRBJ1-2
v_gene: TRBV7-8

CDR3aa: CASSNVFYQETQYF
j_gene: TRBJ2-5
v_gene: TRBV5-5